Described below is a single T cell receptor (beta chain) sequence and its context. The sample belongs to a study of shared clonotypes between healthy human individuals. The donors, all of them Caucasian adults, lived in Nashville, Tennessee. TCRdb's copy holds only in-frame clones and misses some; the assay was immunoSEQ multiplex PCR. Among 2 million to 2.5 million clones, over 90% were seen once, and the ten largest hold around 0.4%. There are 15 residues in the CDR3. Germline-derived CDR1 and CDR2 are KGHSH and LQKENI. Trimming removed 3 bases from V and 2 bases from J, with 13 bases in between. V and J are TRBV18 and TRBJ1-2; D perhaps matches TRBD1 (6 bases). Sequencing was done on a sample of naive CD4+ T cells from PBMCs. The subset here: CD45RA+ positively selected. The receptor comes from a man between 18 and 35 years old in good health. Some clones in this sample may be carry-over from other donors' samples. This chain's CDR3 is CASSPLMDSNYGYTF. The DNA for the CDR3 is TGTGCCAGCTCACCCCTTATGGACAGCAACTATGGCTACACCTTC.